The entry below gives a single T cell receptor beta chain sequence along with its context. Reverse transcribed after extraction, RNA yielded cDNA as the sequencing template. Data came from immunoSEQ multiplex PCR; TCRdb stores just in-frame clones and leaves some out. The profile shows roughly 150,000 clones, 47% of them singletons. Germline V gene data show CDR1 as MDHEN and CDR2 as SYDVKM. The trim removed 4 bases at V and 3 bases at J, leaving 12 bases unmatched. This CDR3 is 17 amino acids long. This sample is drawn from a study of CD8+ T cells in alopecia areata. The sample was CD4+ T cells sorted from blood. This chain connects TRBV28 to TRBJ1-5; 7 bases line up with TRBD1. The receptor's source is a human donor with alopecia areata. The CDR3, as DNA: TGTGCCAGCAGTTCCCACACACAGGGGAGCTTCAATCAGCCCCAGCATTTT. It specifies CASSSHTQGSFNQPQHF.